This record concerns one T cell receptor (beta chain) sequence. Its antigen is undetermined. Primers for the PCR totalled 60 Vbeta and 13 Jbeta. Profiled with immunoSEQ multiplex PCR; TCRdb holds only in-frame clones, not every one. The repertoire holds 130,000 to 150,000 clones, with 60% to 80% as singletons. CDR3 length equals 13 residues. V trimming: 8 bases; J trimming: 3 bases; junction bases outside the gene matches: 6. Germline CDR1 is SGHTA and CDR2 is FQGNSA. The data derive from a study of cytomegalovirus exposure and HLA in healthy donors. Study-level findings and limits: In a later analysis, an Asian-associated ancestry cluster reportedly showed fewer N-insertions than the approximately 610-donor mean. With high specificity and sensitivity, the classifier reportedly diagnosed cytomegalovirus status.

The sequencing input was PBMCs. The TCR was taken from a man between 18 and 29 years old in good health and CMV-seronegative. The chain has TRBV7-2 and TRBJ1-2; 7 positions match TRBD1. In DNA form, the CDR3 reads TGTGCCAGCTCCTCGGGACAGTACTATGGCTACACCTTC. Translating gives CASSSGQYYGYTF.